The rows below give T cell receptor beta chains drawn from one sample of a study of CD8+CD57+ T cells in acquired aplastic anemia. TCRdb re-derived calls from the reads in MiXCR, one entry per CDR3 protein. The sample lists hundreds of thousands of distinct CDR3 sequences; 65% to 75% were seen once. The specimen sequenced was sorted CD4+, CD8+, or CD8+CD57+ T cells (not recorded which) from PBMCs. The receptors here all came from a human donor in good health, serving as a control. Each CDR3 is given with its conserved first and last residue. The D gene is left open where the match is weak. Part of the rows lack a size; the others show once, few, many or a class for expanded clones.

CDR3 DNA: TGCAGTGCTGGGGGGGGGGGGGGGGGGGGGGACTATGGCTACACCTTC; CDR3 protein: CSAGGGGGGGDYGYTF; D gene: -; V gene: TRBV20-1; clone size: -; J gene: TRBJ1-2
CDR3 DNA: TGTGCCAGCAGTGAGTTGTCAGGGAATGAAAAACTGTTTTTT; CDR3 protein: CASSELSGNEKLFF; D gene: -; V gene: TRBV25-1; clone size: -; J gene: TRBJ1-4
CDR3 DNA: TGTGCCAGCAGCATTAGGGGACTCAATCCGCGAGTTACGTTT; CDR3 protein: CASSIRGLNPRVTF; D gene: -; V gene: TRBV7-2; clone size: -; J gene: TRBJ1-6
CDR3 DNA: TGCGGTGGCAGCTTGACAGGGGAGTATGGCTACACCTTC; CDR3 protein: CGGSLTGEYGYTF; D gene: TRBD1; V gene: TRBV7-9; clone size: -; J gene: TRBJ1-2
CDR3 DNA: TGCGCCAGCAGCCATCCCCTTGGGGACCCCATGAACACTGAAGCTTTCTTT; CDR3 protein: CASSHPLGDPMNTEAFF; D gene: -; V gene: TRBV4-1; clone size: many; J gene: TRBJ1-1
CDR3 DNA: TGCAGTGCTAGCCCCCCTATGAACACTGAAGCTTTCTTT; CDR3 protein: CSASPPMNTEAFF; D gene: -; V gene: TRBV20-1; clone size: many; J gene: TRBJ1-1
CDR3 DNA: TGCGCCAGTAATACCGGGACAGGGGTAGCCGAGCAGTACTTC; CDR3 protein: CASNTGTGVAEQYF; D gene: TRBD1; V gene: TRBV19; clone size: -; J gene: TRBJ2-7
CDR3 DNA: TGTGCCAGCAGTGAACAGGGGACGAACGAGCAGTACTTC; CDR3 protein: CASSEQGTNEQYF; D gene: -; V gene: TRBV2; clone size: -; J gene: TRBJ2-7
CDR3 DNA: TGCAGTGCTTCAAAAGGGAAGGTGGATGGCTACACCTTC; CDR3 protein: CSASKGKVDGYTF; D gene: -; V gene: TRBV20-1; clone size: -; J gene: TRBJ1-2
CDR3 DNA: TGCGCCAGCAGTGTCGGACTAGCGGGGGGGAGAAACATTCAGTACTTC; CDR3 protein: CASSVGLAGGRNIQYF; D gene: TRBD2; V gene: TRBV10-1; clone size: many; J gene: TRBJ2-4
CDR3 DNA: TGCGCCAGCAGCGTGGGGACAGGAGAGCAGTACTTC; CDR3 protein: CASSVGTGEQYF; D gene: TRBD1; V gene: TRBV5-1; clone size: -; J gene: TRBJ2-7
CDR3 DNA: TGTGCCAGCAGCCCGACCGGGAGAGGGGATCAGCCCCAGCATTTC; CDR3 protein: CASSPTGRGDQPQHF; D gene: -; V gene: TRBV10-3; clone size: -; J gene: TRBJ1-5
CDR3 DNA: TGCAGTGCTAGACCCGGGACAGTCTACAATGAGCAGTATTTT; CDR3 protein: CSARPGTVYNEQYF; D gene: TRBD1; V gene: TRBV20-1; clone size: few; J gene: TRBJ2-3
CDR3 DNA: TGTGCCAGCAGCCCCGGATCCGGGACAGGGGAAACAGATACGCAGTATTTT; CDR3 protein: CASSPGSGTGETDTQYF; D gene: TRBD1; V gene: TRBV7-6; clone size: many; J gene: TRBJ2-3
CDR3 DNA: TGTGCCAGCAGCGGATCAGGGAATCAGCCCCAGCATTTT; CDR3 protein: CASSGSGNQPQHF; D gene: -; V gene: TRBV7-2; clone size: many; J gene: TRBJ1-5
CDR3 DNA: TGTGCCAGCAGCGGGCTGGCTTCCAGGGGGTTCGATCAGCCCCAGCATTTT; CDR3 protein: CASSGLASRGFDQPQHF; D gene: TRBD1; V gene: TRBV5-5; clone size: -; J gene: TRBJ1-5
CDR3 DNA: TGTGCCAGCAACCGAAATCGGCTAGCGGGGCCGTACACAGATACGCAGTATTTT; CDR3 protein: CASNRNRLAGPYTDTQYF; D gene: TRBD2; V gene: TRBV6-4; clone size: -; J gene: TRBJ2-3
CDR3 DNA: TGCGCCAGCAGCTTGGCAGGGCTTGGAAACACCATATATTTT; CDR3 protein: CASSLAGLGNTIYF; D gene: -; V gene: TRBV5-1; clone size: many; J gene: TRBJ1-3
CDR3 DNA: TGTGCCAGCAGTGAATTCGGCGTCTATGGCTACACCTTC; CDR3 protein: CASSEFGVYGYTF; D gene: -; V gene: TRBV25-1; clone size: -; J gene: TRBJ1-2
CDR3 DNA: TGCAGTGCTAGGCAGGTCAGCTACTCCTACGAGCAGTACTTC; CDR3 protein: CSARQVSYSYEQYF; D gene: -; V gene: TRBV20-1; clone size: many; J gene: TRBJ2-7
CDR3 DNA: TGTGCCAGTAGTATATCCCAGCGGGGGAGAAATGAGCAGTTCTTC; CDR3 protein: CASSISQRGRNEQFF; D gene: TRBD2; V gene: TRBV19; clone size: many; J gene: TRBJ2-1
CDR3 DNA: TGCAGTGCTAGAACAACTAGCGGTGACCCTTTCTTT; CDR3 protein: CSARTTSGDPFF; D gene: -; V gene: TRBV20-1; clone size: -; J gene: TRBJ1-1
CDR3 DNA: TGCGCCAGCAGTTGGACGGGGGCGACCTACGAGCAGTACTTC; CDR3 protein: CASSWTGATYEQYF; D gene: -; V gene: TRBV10-2; clone size: many; J gene: TRBJ2-7
CDR3 DNA: TGTGCCACCAGCAGGCACGGTTGGGATACGCAGTACTTT; CDR3 protein: CATSRHGWDTQYF; D gene: -; V gene: TRBV15; clone size: -; J gene: TRBJ2-3
CDR3 DNA: TGTGCCAGCAGAAAGAGAGACAGGGGAGAATGGCAGTACTTC; CDR3 protein: CASRKRDRGEWQYF; D gene: TRBD1; V gene: TRBV7-2; clone size: -; J gene: TRBJ2-7
CDR3 DNA: TGTGCCAGCAGTTTAATGGGGAACTACGAGCAGTACTTC; CDR3 protein: CASSLMGNYEQYF; D gene: -; V gene: TRBV27; clone size: -; J gene: TRBJ2-7
CDR3 DNA: TGTGCCATCAGTGATGCACTCGGTGCCGACGAGACCTTC; CDR3 protein: CAISDALGADETF; D gene: -; V gene: TRBV10-3; clone size: -; J gene: TRBJ1-2
CDR3 DNA: TGTGCTAGCAGCTTAGATTTTAGGTCCTACGAGCAGTACTTC; CDR3 protein: CASSLDFRSYEQYF; D gene: -; V gene: TRBV7-7; clone size: once; J gene: TRBJ2-7
CDR3 DNA: TGTGCCACCAGTGCGAGCGGGGGGCCCGAAGAGACCCAGTACTTC; CDR3 protein: CATSASGGPEETQYF; D gene: TRBD2; V gene: TRBV24-1; clone size: many; J gene: TRBJ2-5
CDR3 DNA: TGTGCCAGCAGCGTGAGAGGTCTTGAGGGAAAACTGTTTTTT; CDR3 protein: CASSVRGLEGKLFF; D gene: -; V gene: TRBV9; clone size: -; J gene: TRBJ1-4
CDR3 DNA: TGCGCCAGCAGCCAAGGGCCCCAGGGACGATACGAGCAGTACTTC; CDR3 protein: CASSQGPQGRYEQYF; D gene: -; V gene: TRBV4-3; clone size: many; J gene: TRBJ2-7
CDR3 DNA: TGTGCCAGCAGCCGGAAGGGGGGTATGCCCGGGGAGCTGTTTTTT; CDR3 protein: CASSRKGGMPGELFF; D gene: -; V gene: TRBV9; clone size: -; J gene: TRBJ2-2
CDR3 DNA: TGTGCCAGCAGCTTAAACCACCAAGGGACCCAGTACTTCACCTTC; CDR3 protein: CASSLNHQGTQYFTF; D gene: -; V gene: TRBV7-7; clone size: -; J gene: TRBJ1-2
CDR3 DNA: TGTGCCAGCAGCTACGGAGTAGCGCGAGTGGACTATGGCCAGTATTTT; CDR3 protein: CASSYGVARVDYGQYF; D gene: -; V gene: TRBV7-2; clone size: -; J gene: TRBJ2-3
CDR3 DNA: TGTGCCAGTCGGTCAGTAGCGGGGAACTACAATGAGCAGTTCTTC; CDR3 protein: CASRSVAGNYNEQFF; D gene: TRBD2; V gene: TRBV2; clone size: many; J gene: TRBJ2-1
CDR3 DNA: TGCGCCAGCATAGACAGGGGGCGCGATTCCTATAATTCACCCCTCCACTTT; CDR3 protein: CASIDRGRDSYNSPLHF; D gene: TRBD1; V gene: TRBV6-6; clone size: -; J gene: TRBJ1-6
CDR3 DNA: TGTGCCAGCAGCCAAGGTGGACTTCGCGTGTTCTATGGGTACACCTTC; CDR3 protein: CASSQGGLRVFYGYTF; D gene: -; V gene: TRBV7-8; clone size: -; J gene: TRBJ1-2
CDR3 DNA: TGTGCCAGCAGCGTACGATGTGAAAATTCACCCCACCACTTT; CDR3 protein: CASSVRCENSPHHF; D gene: -; V gene: TRBV7-8; clone size: once; J gene: TRBJ1-6
CDR3 DNA: TGTGCCAGCAGCTCTTGGGCAGGGGGTTCACCCCTCCACTTT; CDR3 protein: CASSSWAGGSPLHF; D gene: TRBD1; V gene: TRBV6-5; clone size: -; J gene: TRBJ1-6
CDR3 DNA: TGCGCCACCAGCAGGGGGGCTGCAGTGAACACTGAAGCTTTCTTT; CDR3 protein: CATSRGAAVNTEAFF; D gene: TRBD1; V gene: TRBV15; clone size: -; J gene: TRBJ1-1
CDR3 DNA: TGCAGTGCTAGGTTCCGTGCAGGGAACTGGTTAGATGAAAAACTGTTTTTT; CDR3 protein: CSARFRAGNWLDEKLFF; D gene: -; V gene: TRBV20-1; clone size: many; J gene: TRBJ1-4
CDR3 DNA: TGTGCCAGCAACAAGATCCGGGGAAACTATGTCTACACCTTC; CDR3 protein: CASNKIRGNYVYTF; D gene: -; V gene: TRBV7-8; clone size: -; J gene: TRBJ1-2
CDR3 DNA: TGTGCCAGCAGCCCAAATTCGGTAGCAAATGAGCAGTTCTTC; CDR3 protein: CASSPNSVANEQFF; D gene: -; V gene: TRBV7-3; clone size: many; J gene: TRBJ2-1
CDR3 DNA: TGTGCCAGCAGTAAAGGGGCACAGAATAATGAAGCTCTGTTTTTT; CDR3 protein: CASSKGAQNNEALFF; D gene: -; V gene: TRBV7-2; clone size: -; J gene: TRBJ1-4
CDR3 DNA: TGTGCCAGCAGTCTACAGGAGCCTGCAAACACCATATATTTT; CDR3 protein: CASSLQEPANTIYF; D gene: -; V gene: TRBV6-1; clone size: -; J gene: TRBJ1-3
CDR3 DNA: TGTGCCAGAAGGGTTCCTGCAACTAATGAAAAACTGTTTTTT; CDR3 protein: CARRVPATNEKLFF; D gene: -; V gene: TRBV2; clone size: -; J gene: TRBJ1-4
CDR3 DNA: TGTGCCAGCAGTTCGGCGGGCTTTAGCACAGATACGCAGTATTTT; CDR3 protein: CASSSAGFSTDTQYF; D gene: -; V gene: TRBV2; clone size: many; J gene: TRBJ2-3
CDR3 DNA: TGCAGTGCACTAGCGGGGGGAGCCACCGAGCAGTACTTC; CDR3 protein: CSALAGGATEQYF; D gene: TRBD2; V gene: TRBV20-1; clone size: -; J gene: TRBJ2-7
CDR3 DNA: TGTGCCAGCAGTGTAGGACGAGGACGACAAGCGACCCAGTACTTC; CDR3 protein: CASSVGRGRQATQYF; D gene: -; V gene: TRBV7-3; clone size: -; J gene: TRBJ2-5
CDR3 DNA: TGTGCCAGCAGACCCCGGGATCCTGAAAAACTGTTTTTT; CDR3 protein: CASRPRDPEKLFF; D gene: -; V gene: TRBV12-3/TRBV12-4; clone size: many; J gene: TRBJ1-4
CDR3 DNA: TGCAGTGCTGGCGCCCAGGACGAGCAGTTT; CDR3 protein: CSAGAQDEQF; D gene: -; V gene: TRBV20-1; clone size: -; J gene: TRBJ1-1